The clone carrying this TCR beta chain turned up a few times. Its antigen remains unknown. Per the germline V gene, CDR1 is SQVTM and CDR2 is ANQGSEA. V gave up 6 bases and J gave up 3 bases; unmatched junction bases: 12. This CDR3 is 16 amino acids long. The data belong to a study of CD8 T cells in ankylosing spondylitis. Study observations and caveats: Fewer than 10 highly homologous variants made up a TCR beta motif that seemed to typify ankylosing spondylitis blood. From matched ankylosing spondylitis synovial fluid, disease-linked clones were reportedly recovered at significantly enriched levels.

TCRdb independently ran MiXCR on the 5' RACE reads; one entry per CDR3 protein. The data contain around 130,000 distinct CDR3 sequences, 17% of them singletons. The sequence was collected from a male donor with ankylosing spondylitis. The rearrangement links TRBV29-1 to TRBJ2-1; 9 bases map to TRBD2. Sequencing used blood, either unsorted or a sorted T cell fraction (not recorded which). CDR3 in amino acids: CSVLPGLAGIYNEQFF. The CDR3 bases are TGCAGCGTGCTCCCGGGACTAGCAGGAATCTACAATGAGCAGTTCTTC.